This is a list of T cell receptor beta chains from one sample in a study of cytomegalovirus exposure and HLA in healthy donors. Generated by immunoSEQ multiplex PCR, the TCRdb table keeps only in-frame clones and is missing some. This table holds approximately 110,000 clones, roughly four fifths found once. The source material was PBMCs. These receptors were taken from a man aged 45-65 years in good health and CMV-seronegative. Both conserved end residues are part of each CDR3. The order of the fields is CDR3 length, clone size, V gene, J gene, D gene, CDR3 DNA, CDR3 protein. D genes are given only for firm matches. Not all rows give a size; the values are once, few, many and, for expanded clones, a class.

15,-,TRBV4-1,TRBJ2-2,TRBD1,TGCGCCAGCAGCCAAAGACAGGGGGCGCCGGGGGAGCTGTTTTTT,CASSQRQGAPGELFF
16,-,TRBV18,TRBJ1-2,-,TGTGCCAGCTCCCCGATTCGAGACAGTTCTAACTATGGCTACACCTTC,CASSPIRDSSNYGYTF
13,-,TRBV5-4,TRBJ1-1,-,TGTGCCAGCAGCTTGGCTCGGAACACTGAAGCTTTCTTT,CASSLARNTEAFF
15,-,TRBV6-1,TRBJ2-5,TRBD1,TGTGCCAGCAGGACGGACAGGGGCGATCAAGAGACCCAGTACTTC,CASRTDRGDQETQYF
18,-,TRBV21-1,TRBJ1-6,-,TGTGCCAGCAGCAAGGGGGAGGTCAGGAGGGGCTCGGATTCCCCCCTCCACTTT,CASSKGEVRRGSDSPLHF
16,-,TRBV30,TRBJ2-3,TRBD1,TGTGCCTGGAAAGTTGAGTGGACAGGGGGGACAGATACGCAGTATTTT,CAWKVEWTGGTDTQYF
16,-,TRBV7-2,TRBJ2-3,TRBD2,TGTGCCAGCAGCTTAGGTTATAGCGGGGGCCCTGATACGCAGTATTTT,CASSLGYSGGPDTQYF
15,-,TRBV13,TRBJ1-2,TRBD1,TGTGCCAGCAGCTTAGGGGACAGGGTAACTTATGGCTACACCTTC,CASSLGDRVTYGYTF
17,-,TRBV5-4,TRBJ2-1,TRBD2,TGTGCCAGCAGCTCAAATGATCTAGCGGGGGGGCCAAATGAGCAGTTCTTC,CASSSNDLAGGPNEQFF
13,-,TRBV5-1,TRBJ1-1,-,TGCGCCAGCAGCTTGGGGCCAGACAGGGAAGCTTTCTTT,CASSLGPDREAFF
16,-,TRBV13,TRBJ2-3,-,TGTGCCAGCAGTGGAGCCCCCACTAGCAGTGCAGATACGCAGTATTTT,CASSGAPTSSADTQYF
16,-,TRBV4-3,TRBJ2-1,-,TGCGCCAGCAGCCAAGATGAACAGCTAACTTACAATGGGCAGTTCTTC,CASSQDEQLTYNGQFF
12,-,TRBV28,TRBJ1-6,TRBD1,TGTGCCAGCGGACAGGGAAGTTCACCCCTCCACTTT,CASGQGSSPLHF
13,-,TRBV9,TRBJ2-1,-,TGTGCCAGCAGCGGCGGGACAGCTGAAACGCAGTTCTTC,CASSGGTAETQFF
16,-,TRBV18,TRBJ2-3,-,TGTGCCAGCTCACCCCCGATAGGGAGAAGCACAGATACGCAGTATTTT,CASSPPIGRSTDTQYF
11,-,TRBV20-1,TRBJ1-2,TRBD1,TGCAGTGCTACTCAGGGGGTTGGCTACACCTTC,CSATQGVGYTF
14,-,TRBV5-4,TRBJ1-1,-,TGTGCCAGCAGCTTGGCACCGGGGAACACTGAAGCTTTCTTT,CASSLAPGNTEAFF
13,few,TRBV4-3,TRBJ1-1,TRBD1,TGCGCCAGCAGCCATCGGACAGGCACTGAAGCTTTCTTT,CASSHRTGTEAFF
16,-,TRBV6-1,TRBJ2-1,TRBD2,TGTGCCAGCAGTGATCTTCGGCTAGCGGGGGATATCGAGCAGTTCTTC,CASSDLRLAGDIEQFF
15,once,TRBV28,TRBJ1-5,-,TGTGCCAGCAGTCTATCTAGCGCTAGCAATCAGCCCCAGCATTTT,CASSLSSASNQPQHF
21,once,TRBV10-1,TRBJ2-3,TRBD2,TGCGCCAGCAGTGAGTCGACACGACTAGCGGGGGGGCCCCCTAGCACAGATACGCAGTATTTT,CASSESTRLAGGPPSTDTQYF
17,-,TRBV19,TRBJ2-5,TRBD2,TGTGCCAGTAGTACAACGTCTAGCGGGGGGGCCTGGGAGACCCAGTACTTC,CASSTTSSGGAWETQYF
16,-,TRBV6-4,TRBJ2-3,TRBD2,TGTGCCAGCAGTGACTCTCTAGCGGGGGCCGGGGATACGCAGTATTTT,CASSDSLAGAGDTQYF
15,-,TRBV4-2,TRBJ1-1,-,TGTGCCAGCAGCCAGAAGGGACACCCGAACACTGAAGCTTTCTTT,CASSQKGHPNTEAFF
14,-,TRBV4-1,TRBJ1-1,TRBD1,TGCGCCAGCAGCCAGACAGGGGAGGGCACTGAAGCTTTCTTT,CASSQTGEGTEAFF
14,-,TRBV18,TRBJ1-2,-,TGTGCCAGCTCACCGAGGGCATTGGACTATGGCTACACCTTC,CASSPRALDYGYTF
16,-,TRBV7-2,TRBJ2-2,-,TGTGCCAGCAGCTCAGGCCCCACATCGAACACCGGGGAGCTGTTTTTT,CASSSGPTSNTGELFF
15,-,TRBV6-1,TRBJ2-5,TRBD2,TGTGCCAGCAGGTCGGGGGGGCTCGAATCAGAGACCCAGTACTTC,CASRSGGLESETQYF
18,-,TRBV29-1,TRBJ2-1,TRBD1,TGCAGCGTTGATAGGAGACAGGGGGCCCCCAGCTCCTACAATGAGCAGTTCTTC,CSVDRRQGAPSSYNEQFF
15,-,TRBV6-6,TRBJ2-3,-,TGTGCCAGCAGTTACACTCATCCTAGCACAGATACGCAGTATTTT,CASSYTHPSTDTQYF
15,-,TRBV19,TRBJ1-5,-,TGTGCCAGTAGCGGACTGTACGGAAGCAATCAGCCCCAGCATTTT,CASSGLYGSNQPQHF
15,-,TRBV6-6,TRBJ2-1,-,TGTGCCAGCAGTCCGCTGAGCGGCTCCTACAATGAGCAGTTCTTC,CASSPLSGSYNEQFF
14,-,TRBV6-5,TRBJ1-2,-,TGTGCCAGCAGTTCCTCGACAGTCAACTATGGCTACACCTTC,CASSSSTVNYGYTF